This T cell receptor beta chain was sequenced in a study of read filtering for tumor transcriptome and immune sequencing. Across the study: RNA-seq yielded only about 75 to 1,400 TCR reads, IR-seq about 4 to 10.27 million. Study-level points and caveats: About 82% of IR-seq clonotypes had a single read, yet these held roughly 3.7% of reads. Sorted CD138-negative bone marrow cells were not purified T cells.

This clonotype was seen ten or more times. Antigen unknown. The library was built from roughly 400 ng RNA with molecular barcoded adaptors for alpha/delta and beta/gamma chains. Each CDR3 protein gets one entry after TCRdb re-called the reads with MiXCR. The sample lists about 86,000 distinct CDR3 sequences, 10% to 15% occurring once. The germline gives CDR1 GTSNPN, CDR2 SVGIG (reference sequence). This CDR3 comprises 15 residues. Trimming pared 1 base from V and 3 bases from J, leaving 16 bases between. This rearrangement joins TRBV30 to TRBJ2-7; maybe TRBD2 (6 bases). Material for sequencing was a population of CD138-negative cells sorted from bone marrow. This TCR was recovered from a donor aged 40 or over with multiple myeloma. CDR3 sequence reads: CAWSEGDSLFYEQYF. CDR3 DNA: TGTGCCTGGAGTGAAGGGGACTCCCTATTCTACGAGCAGTACTTC.